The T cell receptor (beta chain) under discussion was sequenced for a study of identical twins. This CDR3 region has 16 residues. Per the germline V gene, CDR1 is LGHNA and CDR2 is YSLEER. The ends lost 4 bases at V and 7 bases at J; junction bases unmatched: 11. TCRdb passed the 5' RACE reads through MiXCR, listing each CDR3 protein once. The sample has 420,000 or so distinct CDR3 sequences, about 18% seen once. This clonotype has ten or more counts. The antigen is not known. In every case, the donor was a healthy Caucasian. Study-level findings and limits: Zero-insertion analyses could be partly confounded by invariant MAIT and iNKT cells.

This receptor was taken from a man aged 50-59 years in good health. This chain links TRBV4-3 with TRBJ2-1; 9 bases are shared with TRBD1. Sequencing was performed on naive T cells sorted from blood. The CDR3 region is CASSLHIGTGRNEQFF. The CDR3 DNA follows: TGCGCCAGCAGCCTTCATATCGGGACAGGGCGGAATGAGCAGTTCTTC.